This T cell receptor beta chain was captured by sequencing in a study of T-cell reconstitution after alpha-beta-depleted transplantation in children. Molecular barcoding with unique molecular identifiers was used for the TCRbeta library. In TCRdb, the PCR reads were re-called with MiXCR into one record per CDR3 protein. Of 95,000 to 150,000 distinct CDR3 sequences listed, more than 20% are singletons. This clonotype was recorded a few times. The antigen is unknown. J gave up 3 bases and V 3 bases, and 7 bases lay outside the gene matches. The CDR3 sequence is 15 residues long. Broader study findings: As was reported, about two months after transplant, alpha-beta T cells came from several hundred expanded graft clones. At day 60, the high TCRbeta diversity found in some patients originated from recipient T cells and thymic progenitors that had survived. By one year post-transplant, T-cell counts and diversity largely arose from T cells that were newly produced.

The sample was PBMCs, mostly from graft donor cells, taken 180 days after TCRalphabeta/CD19-depleted stem cell transplant. This chain uses TRBV12-3 or TRBV12-4 with TRBJ2-5; 7 nucleotides match TRBD2. The source of this sequence is a male patient under 10 years old who had a stem cell transplant for chronic granulomatous disease, so the T cells may come from the graft donor. The CDR3 nucleotides are TGTGCCAGCAGTTTTATCCAAGCGGGGAAAGAGACCCAGTACTTC. It is translated as CASSFIQAGKETQYF.